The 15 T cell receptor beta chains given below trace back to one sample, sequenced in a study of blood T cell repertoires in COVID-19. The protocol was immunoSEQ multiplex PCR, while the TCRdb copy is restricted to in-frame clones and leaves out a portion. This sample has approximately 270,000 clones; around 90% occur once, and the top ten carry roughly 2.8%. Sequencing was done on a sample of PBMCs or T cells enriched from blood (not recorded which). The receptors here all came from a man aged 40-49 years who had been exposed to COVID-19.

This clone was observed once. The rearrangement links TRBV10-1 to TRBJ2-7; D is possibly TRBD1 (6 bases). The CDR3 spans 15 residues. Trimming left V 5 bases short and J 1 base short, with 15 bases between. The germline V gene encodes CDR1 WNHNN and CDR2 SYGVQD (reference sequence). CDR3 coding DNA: TGCGCCAGCAGTTCCGGGACACCTGATTCCTACGAGCAGTACTTC. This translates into CASSSGTPDSYEQYF.

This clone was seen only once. The CDR3 DNA reads as TGCGCCAGCAGCAGAGGTTCGGCGGGAGGGCTTGATACGCAGTATTTT. It translates to CASSRGSAGGLDTQYF. This chain links TRBV5-1 with TRBJ2-3; the match to TRBD2 covers 9 bases. This CDR3 comprises 16 residues. Germline V gives CDR1 SGHRS, CDR2 YFSETQ. Germline trimming cut 4 bases from V and 6 bases from J; bases unmatched to any gene: 12.

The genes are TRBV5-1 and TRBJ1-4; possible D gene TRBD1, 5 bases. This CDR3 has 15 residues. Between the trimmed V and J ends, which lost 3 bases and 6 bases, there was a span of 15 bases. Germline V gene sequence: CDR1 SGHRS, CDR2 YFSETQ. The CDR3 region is CASSYGHETDEKLFF. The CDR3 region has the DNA TGCGCCAGCAGCTACGGACACGAGACGGATGAAAAACTGTTTTTT.

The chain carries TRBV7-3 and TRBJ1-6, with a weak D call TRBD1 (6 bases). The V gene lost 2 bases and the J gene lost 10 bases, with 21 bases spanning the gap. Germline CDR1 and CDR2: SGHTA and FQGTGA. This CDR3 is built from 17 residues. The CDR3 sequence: CASSLGTSAGVGSPLHF. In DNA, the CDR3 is TGTGCCAGCAGCTTAGGGACCTCCGCAGGGGTGGGGTCACCCCTCCACTTT.

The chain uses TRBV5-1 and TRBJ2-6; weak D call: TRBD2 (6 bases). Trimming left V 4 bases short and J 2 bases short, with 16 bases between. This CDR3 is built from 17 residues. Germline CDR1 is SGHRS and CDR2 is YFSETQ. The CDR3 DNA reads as TGCGCCAGCAGCCCTATGGGACTGCGCACTGGGGCCAACGTCCTGACTTTC. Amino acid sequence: CASSPMGLRTGANVLTF.

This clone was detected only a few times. CDR3 coding DNA: TGTGCCAGCAGTGAACGGGGGACAGGGGGCTACGAGCAGTACTTC. This sequence encodes CASSERGTGGYEQYF. This chain uses TRBV6-1 with TRBJ2-7; the match to TRBD1 covers 11 bases. The CDR3 consists of 15 residues. V was clipped by 2 bases and J by 3 bases; unmatched bases: 3. Germline CDR1 reads MNHNS; CDR2 reads SASEGT.

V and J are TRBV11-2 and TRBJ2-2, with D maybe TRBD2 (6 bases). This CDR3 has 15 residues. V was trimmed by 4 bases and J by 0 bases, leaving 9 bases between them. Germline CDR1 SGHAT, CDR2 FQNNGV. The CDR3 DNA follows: TGTGCCAGCAGCTCGGGGGAGTCGAACACCGGGGAGCTGTTTTTT. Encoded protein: CASSSGESNTGELFF.

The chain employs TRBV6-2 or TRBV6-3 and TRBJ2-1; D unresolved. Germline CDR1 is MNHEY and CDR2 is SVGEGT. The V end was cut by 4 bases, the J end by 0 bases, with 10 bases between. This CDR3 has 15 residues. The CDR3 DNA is TGTGCCAGCAGTTGGGCAGGCGTCTCCTACAATGAGCAGTTCTTC. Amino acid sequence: CASSWAGVSYNEQFF.

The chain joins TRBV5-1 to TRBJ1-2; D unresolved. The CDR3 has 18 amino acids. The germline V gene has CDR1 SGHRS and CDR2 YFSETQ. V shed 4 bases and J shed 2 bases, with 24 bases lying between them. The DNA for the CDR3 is TGCGCCAGCAGCCCAGGCCTCCGAGACGGCATTGGCAACTATGGCTACACCTTC. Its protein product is CASSPGLRDGIGNYGYTF.

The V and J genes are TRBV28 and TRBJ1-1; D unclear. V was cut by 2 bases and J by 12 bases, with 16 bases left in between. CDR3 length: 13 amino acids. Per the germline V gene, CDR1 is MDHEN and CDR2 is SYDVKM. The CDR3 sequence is CASSLLRRKESFF. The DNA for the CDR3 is TGTGCCAGCAGTTTACTCAGGAGGAAGGAATCTTTCTTT.

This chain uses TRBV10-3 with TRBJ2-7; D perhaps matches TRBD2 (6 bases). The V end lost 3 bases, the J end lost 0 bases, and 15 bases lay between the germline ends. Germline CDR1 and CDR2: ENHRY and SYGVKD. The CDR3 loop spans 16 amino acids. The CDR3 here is CAISDGTQRASYEQYF. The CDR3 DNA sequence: TGTGCCATCAGTGACGGCACGCAGCGGGCCTCCTACGAGCAGTACTTC.

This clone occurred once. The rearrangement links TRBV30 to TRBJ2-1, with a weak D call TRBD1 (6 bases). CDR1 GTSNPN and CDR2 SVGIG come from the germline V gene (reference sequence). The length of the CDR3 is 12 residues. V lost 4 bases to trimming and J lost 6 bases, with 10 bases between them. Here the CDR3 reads CAWNTGPNEQFF. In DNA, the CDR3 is TGTGCCTGGAATACAGGGCCCAATGAGCAGTTCTTC.

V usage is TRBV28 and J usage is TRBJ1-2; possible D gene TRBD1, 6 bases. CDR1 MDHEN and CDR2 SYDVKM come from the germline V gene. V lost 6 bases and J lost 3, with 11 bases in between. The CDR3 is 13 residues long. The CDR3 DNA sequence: TGTGCCAGCAGCCCTCACAGGGACTATGGCTACACCTTC. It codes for CASSPHRDYGYTF.

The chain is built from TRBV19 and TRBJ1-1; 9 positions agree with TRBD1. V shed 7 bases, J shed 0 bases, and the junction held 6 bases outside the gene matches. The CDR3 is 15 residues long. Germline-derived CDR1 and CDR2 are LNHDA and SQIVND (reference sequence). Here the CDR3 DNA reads TGTGCCAGTACCAAAACAGGGGGCTTGAACACTGAAGCTTTCTTT. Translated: CASTKTGGLNTEAFF.

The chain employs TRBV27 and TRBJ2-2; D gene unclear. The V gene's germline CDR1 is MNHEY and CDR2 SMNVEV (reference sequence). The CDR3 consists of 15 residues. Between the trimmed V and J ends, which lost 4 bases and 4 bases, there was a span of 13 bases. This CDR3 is CASSSLTETTGELFF. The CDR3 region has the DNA TGTGCCAGCAGTTCACTTACGGAGACCACCGGGGAGCTGTTTTTT.